Listed below are T cell receptor beta chains from one sample, sequenced in a study of T cell changes during pregnancy in multiple sclerosis. TCRdb's table, derived via immunoSEQ multiplex PCR, lists solely in-frame clones and lacks some. The top ten clones hold 0.35% of a sample with about 39,000 clones, around 93% of them seen once. Sequencing used CD4+ T cells from peripheral blood mononuclear cells, obtained after pregnancy. The receptors originated from a female donor with multiple sclerosis, enrolled in a pregnancy study. The CDR3 runs from the conserved cysteine through the conserved F or W. Fields, in order: J gene, V gene, D gene, CDR3 DNA, CDR3 protein. D genes are given only for firm matches.

TRBJ1-3,TRBV5-6,-,TGTGCCAGCAGCTTGGAGGGGATACACTCTGGAAACACCATATATTTT,CASSLEGIHSGNTIYF
TRBJ1-3,TRBV5-8,-,TGTGCCAGCAACTTCCTGTTCGGAAACACCATATATTTT,CASNFLFGNTIYF
TRBJ2-2,TRBV5-1,TRBD1,TGCGCCAGCAGCTTGGAGCGACAGGGAACGGTATCTGACACCGGGGAGCTGTTTTTT,CASSLERQGTVSDTGELFF
TRBJ1-4,TRBV19,TRBD1,TGTGCCAGTAGTTCACAGACAGGGCCTAATGAAAAACTGTTTTTT,CASSSQTGPNEKLFF
TRBJ2-5,TRBV6-5,-,TGTGCCAGCAGTTGGGGAGGGGGGGTCCAAGAGACCCAGTACTTC,CASSWGGGVQETQYF
TRBJ2-7,TRBV5-1,TRBD2,TGCGCCAGCAGCCCGACGGGGGGTCACGAGCAGTACTTC,CASSPTGGHEQYF
TRBJ1-2,TRBV6-5,-,TGTGCCAGCAGTTACTGGCAGGGGAATGGCTACACCTTC,CASSYWQGNGYTF
TRBJ2-7,TRBV5-1,-,TGCGCCAGCAGCTTGGAGGCAGGGCCTAACTACGAGCAGTACTTC,CASSLEAGPNYEQYF
TRBJ2-2,TRBV5-6,TRBD1,TGTGCCAGCAGAGAGACGGGACAGGGGGCGTCCGGGGAGCTGTTTTTT,CASRETGQGASGELFF
TRBJ2-3,TRBV29-1,-,TGCAGCGTTAGTTGGAGGAGGCCCACAGATACGCAGTATTTT,CSVSWRRPTDTQYF
TRBJ2-3,TRBV7-2,TRBD2,TGTGCCAGCAGCTTAGCGGCGGGGGTCACAGATACGCAGTATTTT,CASSLAAGVTDTQYF
TRBJ1-3,TRBV2,-,TGTGCCAGCAGGCTGGGCCGGACAGTGAGCTCTGGAAACACCATATATTTT,CASRLGRTVSSGNTIYF
TRBJ2-5,TRBV11-2,TRBD2,TGTGCCAGCAGCCTAGCGGGGGGTGGGGAGACCCAGTACTTC,CASSLAGGGETQYF
TRBJ1-1,TRBV7-9,TRBD1,TGTGCCAGCAGCTTAGGGGGACAGTCTCACACTGAAGCTTTCTTT,CASSLGGQSHTEAFF
TRBJ2-3,TRBV9,-,TGTGCCAGCAGCGTAGCTCGGACGGCAGGAGGAACAGATACGCAGTATTTT,CASSVARTAGGTDTQYF
TRBJ2-1,TRBV7-9,TRBD2,TGTGCCAGCAGCCCAGGGACTAGCGGGGGGACCTACAATGAGCAGTTCTTC,CASSPGTSGGTYNEQFF
TRBJ2-1,TRBV11-2,-,TGTGCCAGCAGCTTAAGGGGGACAGGGCCTAGCGGGGGTTACAATGAGCAGTTCTTC,CASSLRGTGPSGGYNEQFF
TRBJ2-1,TRBV15,TRBD2,TGTGCCACCAGCAGCTTCTCTTCCCAGCGGGGATACAATGAGCAGTTCTTC,CATSSFSSQRGYNEQFF
TRBJ2-6,TRBV5-1,-,TGCGCCAGCAGTCAAGGGGCCGGGTCTGGGGCCAACGTCCTGACTTTC,CASSQGAGSGANVLTF
TRBJ1-2,TRBV27,TRBD1,TGTGCCAGCAGTCCGAGGACAGGTGCTAACTATGGCTACACCTTC,CASSPRTGANYGYTF
TRBJ2-2,TRBV6-5,TRBD1,TGTGCCAGCAGTTACGACAGGGTCACCGGGGAGCTGTTTTTT,CASSYDRVTGELFF
TRBJ2-2,TRBV2,-,TGTGCCAGCAGTGGAGGAGGGGGCCACGGGGAGCTGTTTTTT,CASSGGGGHGELFF
TRBJ2-1,TRBV7-9,TRBD2,TGTGCCAGCAGCGGTGGGATAGCGGGTTACAATGAGCAGTTCTTC,CASSGGIAGYNEQFF
TRBJ2-7,TRBV29-1,TRBD1,TGCAGCGTCACCCGGGACAGTTACGAGCAGTACTTC,CSVTRDSYEQYF
TRBJ1-1,TRBV10-3,TRBD1,TGTGCCATCAGTGAGGGGGGACAGTACACTGAAGCTTTCTTT,CAISEGGQYTEAFF
TRBJ1-1,TRBV7-2,TRBD1,TGTGCCAGCAGCCCCGGGAGGGGGCAAAAAGCTTTCTTT,CASSPGRGQKAFF